These 14 T cell receptor beta chains were all obtained from the same sample, sequenced in a study of blood T cell repertoires in COVID-19. Clones were sequenced by immunoSEQ multiplex PCR, and TCRdb holds only the in-frame ones, with some missing. The table shows some 150,000 clones, with roughly 82% occurring only once. The sequencing sample was made of peripheral blood. The receptors come from a human donor in a cohort sampled during active COVID-19.

This chain links TRBV2 with TRBJ2-7, with D possibly matching TRBD2 (5 bases). Trimming removed 6 bases from V and 4 bases from J, with 10 bases in between. Germline-derived CDR1 and CDR2 are SNHLY and FYNNEI. The CDR3 length is 12 residues. The DNA for the CDR3 is TGTGCCAGCAGGACCGCGGGTTACGAGCAGTACGTC. Amino acid sequence: CASRTAGYEQYV.

The chain uses TRBV6-5 and TRBJ1-5; TRBD1 matches at 7 bases. With V trimmed by 6 bases and J by 5 bases, 4 bases remained unmatched. Germline CDR1 is MNHEY and CDR2 is SVGAGI. The CDR3 is 13 residues long. Written as DNA, the CDR3 is TGTGCCAGCAGCCGACAGGGCCATCAGCCCCAGCATTTT. It translates to CASSRQGHQPQHF.

The chain links TRBV19 to TRBJ1-4, with D possibly matching TRBD1 (5 bases). The CDR3 spans 15 residues. The V gene lost 6 bases and the J gene lost 6 bases, with 17 bases spanning the gap. CDR1 and CDR2 (germline): LNHDA, SQIVND (reference sequence). CDR3 sequence: CASRGLGRYDEKLFF. The CDR3 nucleotides are TGTGCCAGTAGGGGATTGGGGCGGTACGATGAAAAACTGTTTTTT.

The chain combines TRBV25-1 with TRBJ2-2, with D possibly matching TRBD1 (5 bases). Trimming pared 6 bases from V and 4 bases from J, leaving 15 bases between. The germline CDR1 and CDR2 sequences are MGHDK and SYGVNS. The CDR3 has 15 residues. For the CDR3, the DNA is TGTGCCAGCAGCAGGGAATTTTGGCGCACCGGGGAGCTGTTTTTT. Amino acids: CASSREFWRTGELFF.

The chain uses TRBV5-1 and TRBJ1-3, with 9 bases aligning to TRBD1. CDR1 is SGHRS, CDR2 YFSETQ, per germline. After removal of 4 bases from V and 3 bases from J, the junction contained 5 bases not matched to a gene. The CDR3 is 15 amino acids. The CDR3 DNA reads as TGCGCCAGCAGCCTAACAGGGGGCAGTGGAAACACCATATATTTT. Its protein product is CASSLTGGSGNTIYF.

CDR3 DNA sequence: TGTGCCAGCAGCTTGGGGCTCTCTGGAAACACCATATATTTT. Encoded protein: CASSLGLSGNTIYF. The chain links TRBV11-2 to TRBJ1-3; D is possibly TRBD1 (5 bases). Trimming shortened V by 3 bases and J by 0 bases, and 6 bases separated the two germline ends. Looked up from germline, CDR1 is SGHAT and CDR2 is FQNNGV. The CDR3 totals 14 residues.

CDR3 loop: CASSIYYGYTF. CDR3 DNA: TGTGCCAGTAGTATCTATTATGGCTACACCTTC. The rearrangement joins TRBV19 to TRBJ1-2, with D hard to call. Between the trimmed V and J ends, which lost 3 bases and 5 bases, there was a span of 4 bases. This CDR3 is 11 amino acids long. CDR1 LNHDA and CDR2 SQIVND come from the germline V gene (reference sequence).

The genes are TRBV9 and TRBJ2-2, with a weak D call TRBD1 (5 bases). CDR3 length: 13 residues. Per germline, CDR1 SGDLS and CDR2 YYNGEE. Trimming cost V 2 bases and J 4 bases, with 6 bases left between them. The CDR3 region has the DNA TGTGCCAGCAGCGTCCAGGGCACCGGGGAGCTGTTTTTT. This codes for CASSVQGTGELFF.

The rearrangement joins TRBV5-4 to TRBJ2-1, with 12 bases fitting TRBD2. Germline CDR1 is SGHNT and CDR2 is YYREEE (reference sequence). V dropped 4 bases and J dropped 4; count of bases not matched to a gene: 3. The CDR3 length is 15 residues. The CDR3 nucleotides read TGTGCCAGCAGCCCTGGACTAGCGGGGTACAATGAGCAGTTCTTC. This gives the protein CASSPGLAGYNEQFF.

The chain uses TRBV28 and TRBJ1-6; 12 nucleotides line up with TRBD1. The germline CDR1 and CDR2 sequences are MDHEN and SYDVKM. There are 16 residues in the CDR3. V gave up 4 bases and J gave up 7 bases; unmatched junction bases: 5. The CDR3 here is CASSSGQGAVNSPLHF. CDR3 bases: TGTGCCAGCAGTTCGGGACAGGGGGCAGTGAATTCACCCCTCCACTTT.

This chain links TRBV28 with TRBJ2-1, with D possibly matching TRBD1 (5 bases). Germline V gene data show CDR1 as MDHEN and CDR2 as SYDVKM. With 3 bases removed from V and 2 bases from J, the gap between germline ends came to 11 bases. The CDR3 has 15 amino acids. CDR3 bases: TGTGCCAGCAGTTTCCCGCAGGGCCCCTACAATGAGCAGTTCTTC. Translation: CASSFPQGPYNEQFF.

The chain employs TRBV12-3 or TRBV12-4 and TRBJ2-3; D is uncertain. Trimming took off 5 bases at V and 0 bases at J, with 6 bases between the two ends. There are 13 residues in the CDR3. CDR3 DNA sequence: TGTGCCAGCAGTGTCGGGAGCACAGATACGCAGTATTTT. The encoded protein is CASSVGSTDTQYF.

V is TRBV11-2 and J is TRBJ1-1; a possible D gene is TRBD1 (6 bases). This CDR3 is built from 16 residues. V shed 6 bases and J shed 4 bases, with 21 bases lying between them. Germline V gene data show CDR1 as SGHAT and CDR2 as FQNNGV. Here the CDR3 reads CASSSRGYVRSTEAFF. In nucleotides, the CDR3 is TGTGCCAGCAGTTCTAGGGGGTATGTCAGGAGCACTGAAGCTTTCTTT.

This chain joins TRBV6-5 and TRBJ2-7; 11 bases match TRBD1. CDR3 size: 15 residues. V lost 7 bases and J lost 4; bases outside the gene matches: 9. The germline CDR1 and CDR2 sequences are MNHEY and SVGAGI. As DNA, the CDR3 is TGTGCCAGCAAAGCCACCGGGACAGGGGGGTACGAGCAGTACTTC. Translating gives CASKATGTGGYEQYF.